Listed below are T cell receptor beta chains from one sample, sequenced in a study of blood T cells in healthy people across ages. Each CDR3 protein is one row after TCRdb ran MiXCR on the 5' RACE reads. The profile shows about 1.5 million distinct CDR3 sequences, about 42% of them singletons. The sample was blood. These receptors all come from a woman aged 18-35 years in good health. The CDR3 runs from the conserved cysteine through the conserved F or W. A D gene is named only where the DNA matches it firmly. Expanded clones get a size class; other rows say once, few or many, or leave the size out.

j_call clone_size v_call d_call cdr3_nt cdr3_aa
TRBJ2-7 NA TRBV5-1 TRBD2 TGCGCCAGCAGGGGAAATCTAGCGGGAGCGAATGAGCAGTACTTC CASRGNLAGANEQYF
TRBJ2-5 NA TRBV3-1 TRBD2 TGTGCCAGCAGCCGAAGACTAGCGGCCCAAGAGACCCAGTACTTC CASSRRLAAQETQYF
TRBJ2-1 few TRBV4-3 NA TGCGCCAGCAGCCACGGACAGATATCCTACAATGAGCAGTTCTTC CASSHGQISYNEQFF
TRBJ2-6 NA TRBV28 TRBD1 TGTGCCAGCAGTTTGCTTCCGGGACAGGGAGGATCTGGGGCCAACGTCCTGACTTTC CASSLLPGQGGSGANVLTF
TRBJ1-2 NA TRBV2 NA TGTGCCAGCAGTACGACAGGTGGCTACACCTTC CASSTTGGYTF
TRBJ2-7 few TRBV4-1 NA TGCGCCAGCAGCCAAACCCAGGGCCGGCCTTCGGGCGAGCAGTACTTC CASSQTQGRPSGEQYF
TRBJ2-7 NA TRBV6-6 NA TGTGCCAGCAGCCAGGGGGGAGCTGAGCAGTACTTC CASSQGGAEQYF
TRBJ1-6 few TRBV9 NA TGTGCCAGCAGCGTAGGGCCGGTGAATTCACCCCTCCACTTT CASSVGPVNSPLHF
TRBJ2-7 few TRBV3-1 NA TGTGCCAGCAGCCCCGGGGGTAAGGGGGGGGAGCAGTACTTC CASSPGGKGGEQYF
TRBJ1-2 NA TRBV4-3 NA TGCGCCAGCAGCCAAGCCGCCAGGCAACTGTATGGCTACACCTTC CASSQAARQLYGYTF
TRBJ2-2 NA TRBV6-2/TRBV6-3 NA TGTGCCAGCAGAAGTCAGAACACCGGGGAGCTGTTTTTT CASRSQNTGELFF
TRBJ2-7 NA TRBV6-6 NA TGTGCCAGCAGTTTCCTTGTCGACAGTAACTCCTACGAGCAGTACTTC CASSFLVDSNSYEQYF
TRBJ2-4 few TRBV5-5 NA TGTGCCAGCAGCCCCCCGAGGGCGGCCAAAAACATTCAGTACTTC CASSPPRAAKNIQYF
TRBJ1-2 NA TRBV20-1 NA TGCAGTGCTAGAGACAGGGATCACTATGGCTACACCTTC CSARDRDHYGYTF
TRBJ2-7 few TRBV20-1 NA TGCAGTGCTACCCGGGGTCACTACGAGCAGTACTTC CSATRGHYEQYF
TRBJ2-1 NA TRBV7-2 NA TGTGCCAGCAGCTCTCTAACTCCTTACAATGAGCAGTTCTTC CASSSLTPYNEQFF
TRBJ2-6 few TRBV7-9 NA TGTGCCAGCAGCTTAGCCTACATGTCTGGGGCCAACGTCCTGACTTTC CASSLAYMSGANVLTF
TRBJ1-2 NA TRBV15 NA TGTGCCACCAGCAGAGATAGGCAACTCTATGGCTACACCTTC CATSRDRQLYGYTF
TRBJ1-1 NA TRBV9 TRBD1 TGTGCCAGCAGCGGCTGGGACAGCATGAACACTGAAGCTTTCTTT CASSGWDSMNTEAFF
TRBJ2-1 few TRBV28 TRBD1 TGTGCCAGCATGCCGGGACAGGGGGGTGAGCAGTTCTTC CASMPGQGGEQFF
TRBJ2-7 few TRBV30 NA TGTGCCCAGGCGGCCAACTACGAGCAGTACTTC CAQAANYEQYF
TRBJ1-2 NA TRBV4-2 NA TGTGCCAGCAGCCAAGAAATAACAAGTAACTATGGCTACACCTTC CASSQEITSNYGYTF
TRBJ1-2 few TRBV27 TRBD1 TGTGCCAGCTCGTACGGACAGGGGAATGTTGGCTACACCTTC CASSYGQGNVGYTF
TRBJ1-6 NA TRBV27 NA TGTGCCAGCAGTTTAGTACATTATAATTCACCCCTCCACTTT CASSLVHYNSPLHF
TRBJ1-1 many TRBV7-8 NA TGTGCCAGCAGCTTAATTGGGGGGAACACTGAAGCTTTCTTT CASSLIGGNTEAFF
TRBJ2-5 once TRBV27 NA TGTGCCGGCAGGTCAACATGGCTCGGTGGGACCCAGTACTTC CAGRSTWLGGTQYF
TRBJ2-1 once TRBV28 NA TGTGCCAGCAGATGGGCCGAACTAGCCGTTTCGTCTTCCTACAATGAGCAGTTCTTC CASRWAELAVSSSYNEQFF
TRBJ2-3 NA TRBV7-9 TRBD1 TGTGCCAGCAGCTGGGACAGCTCTAGCACAGATACGCAGTATTTT CASSWDSSSTDTQYF
TRBJ2-3 NA TRBV30 NA TGTGCCTGGAGTGTAATTTGGCCAATGTCCACAGATACGCAGTATTTT CAWSVIWPMSTDTQYF
TRBJ1-5 NA TRBV12-3/TRBV12-4 NA TGTGCCAGCAGTCAGGGGCAGGGGATACCCCAGCATTTT CASSQGQGIPQHF
TRBJ2-7 NA TRBV7-2 NA TGTGCCAGCAGCGCCGGGATTAGCTCCTACGAGCAGTACTTC CASSAGISSYEQYF
TRBJ2-1 NA TRBV27 TRBD2 TGTGCCAGCAGTTCTGGACTAGCGGCCAAAGAGACCCAGTTCTTC CASSSGLAAKETQFF
TRBJ2-7 few TRBV28 NA TGTGCCAGCAGTCCACTCTTCGGCCCCTACGAGCAGTACTTC CASSPLFGPYEQYF
TRBJ2-5 NA TRBV6-5 TRBD2 TGTGCCAGCAGTTACTCGCCTAGCGGGAGTAAGGAGACCCAGTACTTC CASSYSPSGSKETQYF
TRBJ1-2 once TRBV12-3/TRBV12-4 NA TGTGCCGGCAGGCCACAGGGTACTAATGGCTACACCTTC CAGRPQGTNGYTF
TRBJ2-3 NA TRBV6-5 NA TGTGCCAGCAGTCGGATGTCAGATACGCAGTATTTT CASSRMSDTQYF
TRBJ2-3 NA TRBV11-2 TRBD2 TGTGCCAGCAGCCGTGGGACTAGCGGGGGGGCCCAGTATTTT CASSRGTSGGAQYF
TRBJ2-3 NA TRBV9 NA TGTGCCAGCAGCCAACAGATAGTCACAGATACGCAGTATTTT CASSQQIVTDTQYF
TRBJ1-5 NA TRBV4-1 NA TGCGCCAGCAGCCAAGATCAAACAGGGATGATTCAGCCCCAGCATTTT CASSQDQTGMIQPQHF
TRBJ2-7 NA TRBV4-1 TRBD1 TGCGCCAGCAAAGGACAGGGGAATGACGAGCAGTACTTC CASKGQGNDEQYF
TRBJ1-1 NA TRBV29-1 NA TGCAGCGCGCGGGTTGGAAGAGCCACAGAAGCTTTCTTT CSARVGRATEAFF
TRBJ1-6 once TRBV6-5 NA TGTGCCAGCAGTGACCAGGGCAGGGCGGATTCACCCCTCCACTTT CASSDQGRADSPLHF
TRBJ2-1 few TRBV20-1 TRBD2 TGCAGTGCTAGGGGGACTAGCGCTCAGAGCTCCTACAATGAGCAGTTCTTC CSARGTSAQSSYNEQFF
TRBJ2-6 few TRBV20-1 NA TGCAGTGCCAAGGAGTTCTCTGGGGCCAACGTCCTGACTTTC CSAKEFSGANVLTF
TRBJ2-3 many TRBV12-3/TRBV12-4 NA TGTGCCAGCAGACCGGGCTCCATGTTTCTTACGCAGTATTTT CASRPGSMFLTQYF
TRBJ1-2 NA TRBV20-1 TRBD1 TGCAGTGCACCAAGACAGGGGATGGCGTATGGCTACACCTTC CSAPRQGMAYGYTF
TRBJ1-2 few TRBV7-9 NA TGTGCCAGCAGCTTAAGACAGCCTACCATGGGCTACACCTTC CASSLRQPTMGYTF
TRBJ1-6 NA TRBV7-9 NA TGTGCCAGCAGCGTAGAAGACCGGTCACCCCTCCACTTT CASSVEDRSPLHF
TRBJ1-2 once TRBV11-2 NA TGTGCCGGTGGGCGGGGTAAGGATGGCTACACCTTC CAGGRGKDGYTF
TRBJ2-1 NA TRBV5-1 NA TGCGCCAGCAGCTTGGCAGGCGTTTACTCCTACAATGAGCAGTTCTTC CASSLAGVYSYNEQFF
TRBJ2-1 few TRBV4-3 NA TGCGCCAGCAGCCGCGGGACAACACATTCCTACAATGAGCAGTTCTTC CASSRGTTHSYNEQFF
TRBJ1-2 many TRBV12-3/TRBV12-4 TRBD1 TGTGCCAGCAGTGCCGGGACAGAATATGGCTACACCTTC CASSAGTEYGYTF